This T cell receptor beta chain came from a study of blood T cell repertoires in COVID-19 (dated by TCRdb to the early 2020s). As for the study more broadly: The collaborator samples originated in the United States, Italy and Spain and spanned the acute and convalescent phases of COVID-19. The material from the prospective study consisted of cDNA or gDNA derived from T cells, B-cell-depleted T cells, or PBMCs. Subjects who had been exposed to COVID-19, were actively infected with it, or had recovered from it provided the deeply sampled blood TCRbeta repertoires that made up the dataset. The repertoires were made available in a free public database intended to serve as a resource for research on the immune response to SARS-CoV-2. Samples were obtained from the ongoing ImmuneRACE study (first 160 participants) and from 1,254 subjects provided by 6 global collaborators. Sample metadata almost always included a de-identified subject ID, COVID-19 status, age in years and sex. Where available, HLA class I and class II types were taken from metadata supplied by the sample provider and were not determined by assay-based typing. The paper as a whole reports these results and caveats: How much clinical and demographic metadata was included differed by source and by participant, and the metadata was provided uncurated.

Participants in the prospective study were enrolled through a virtual design, were aged 18 to 89 years, and lived in 24 United States geographic areas. To assign participants to cohorts, the prospective study relied on clinical history that participants themselves reported in a screening survey and a study questionnaire. Recovered participants in ImmuneRACE Cohort 3 were defined by two consecutive negative NP/OP PCR tests, clearance by a healthcare professional, or resolution of symptoms. In the prospective study, whole blood, serum and a nasopharyngeal or oropharyngeal swab were collected from each participant by mobile phlebotomists. Over a roughly two-month period, participants in the prospective study had the option of providing additional blood draws and questionnaires. Prospective study blood samples were shipped either frozen or at room temperature before DNA extraction. TCRbeta CDR3 regions were amplified from genomic DNA by means of the immunoSEQ Assay, a bias-controlled multiplex PCR. As for the authors' bioinformatics: Within the assay, amplification of reference gene primers was used to estimate how many nucleated cells each sample contained. To quantify the absolute abundance of each unique TCRbeta CDR3 rearrangement, sequence reads were collapsed and filtered. For each sample, productive Simpson clonality was calculated by taking the square root of Simpson's diversity index across productive rearrangements. What TCRdb holds here is the immuneACCESS table cut down to in-frame rearrangements. Part of the clones is not present; checked against another copy, under half of the missing clones reflect an unresolved V gene, and the others are unexplained. V, J and clone size derive from that table, while D and trimming were established from the DNA sequence. The sample table contains around 430,000 clones; only one count was recorded for around 87% of them. The ten biggest clones cover roughly a tenth of the sample.

From its cysteine to its phenylalanine, the CDR3 spans 13 amino acids. Only the CDR3 DNA stays, 39 bases, in frame from base 1. V lost 6 bases and J lost 1 base; the stretch between them is 6 bases long. A word on this clone: What antigen it recognizes has not been identified. One base away there is no much larger clone; base qualities are not given.

The sample taken for sequencing was PBMCs or T cells enriched from blood (not recorded which). The sequence joins TRBV12-3 or TRBV12-4 to TRBJ2-2, with the D gene not confidently named. This TCR came from a woman in her fifties or sixties who had recovered from COVID-19. The CDR3 in this case is CASRPRNTGELFF. The sequenced DNA: TGTGCCAGCAGGCCGAGGAACACCGGGGAGCTGTTTTTT.